Given below is one T cell receptor (beta chain) in context. The antigen is not known. The germline V and J ends were trimmed by 1 base and 4 bases, with 14 bases remaining between them. CDR1 and CDR2 from the germline V gene are SSHAT and FNYEAQ (reference sequence). This CDR3 is 16 amino acids long. The treatment: approximately 9-day PBMC culture with coronavirus spike peptide pools or control peptides (ViraFEST assay). Negative selection isolated the CD4+ T cells once the cells had been cultured for approximately ten days. The data were obtained in a study of vaccination and CD4 T cells after COVID-19. Study summary: Nasal swab PCR had detected SARS-CoV-2 in convalescent patients, some ten mild and one severe.

General study findings and limits: From a median of roughly 21 to 38, SARS-CoV-2-reactive clonotypes increased, though not significantly. When vaccine-specific clones from convalescent patients were examined, 304 of 307 were spike mono-reactive.

The Oncomine TCR Beta short-read assay was applied to DNA of cultured CD4+ T cells. TCRdb redid the calling of the PCR reads with MiXCR, one entry per CDR3 protein. The sample comprises over 9,000 distinct CDR3 sequences, under 65% of which are singletons, and more than 20% rests with the top ten. This receptor was identified in a human donor who had recovered from COVID-19. The rearrangement uses TRBV7-7 and TRBJ2-1; no reliable D call. What was sequenced was CD4+ T cells from blood, cultured in vitro. Here the CDR3 DNA reads TGTGCCAGCAGCTTAGGTAGGACGCTGACTTACAATGAGCAGTTCTTC. It specifies CASSLGRTLTYNEQFF.